The next 28 T cell receptor beta chains were all read from a single sample in a study of blood T cell repertoires in COVID-19. Method: immunoSEQ multiplex PCR; TCRdb's copy keeps in-frame clones and lacks some. The sample contains under 200,000 clones, around 76% of which appear only once. Sequences were obtained from peripheral blood. All receptors come from a woman aged 60-75 years with COVID-19, enrolled during active disease.

The V gene is TRBV12-3 or TRBV12-4, the J gene TRBJ1-2, with D perhaps TRBD1 (5 bases). There are 13 residues in the CDR3. The germline V and J ends were trimmed by 3 bases and 10 bases, with 15 bases remaining between them. CDR3 loop: CASSLGDSRAYTF. In DNA form, the CDR3 reads TGTGCCAGCAGTTTGGGGGACTCCCGCGCCTACACCTTC.

J is TRBJ1-5 and V is TRBV6-5; D is unclear. The CDR3 extends over 13 amino acids. Germline V gene lookup returns CDR1 MNHEY and CDR2 SVGAGI. V was shortened by 7 bases and J by 0 bases, with 7 bases between the two germline ends. The CDR3 DNA follows: TGTGCCAGCACTACAGATAGCAATCAGCCCCAGCATTTT. Protein: CASTTDSNQPQHF.

The rearrangement uses TRBV11-2 and TRBJ2-6, with D perhaps matching TRBD1 (6 bases). The germline V gene has CDR1 SGHAT and CDR2 FQNNGV. V lost 3 bases to trimming and J lost 3 bases, with 6 bases between them. The CDR3 is made up of 14 amino acids. This CDR3 reads CASSFRGGANVLTF. Written as DNA, the CDR3 is TGTGCCAGCAGCTTCAGGGGTGGGGCCAACGTCCTGACTTTC.

In nucleotides, the CDR3 is TGTGCCAGCAGCCAAGGTCATGATCAGCCCCAGCATTTT. Protein sequence: CASSQGHDQPQHF. This chain connects TRBV3-1 (or the pseudogene TRBV3-2) to TRBJ1-5; D not certain. The CDR3 contains 13 residues. Germline V gene sequence: CDR1 LGHDT, CDR2 YNNKEL (reference sequence). Trimming took off 1 base at V and 5 bases at J, with 6 bases between the two ends.

The rearrangement links TRBV18 to TRBJ2-2; TRBD2 aligns across 13 bases. There are 18 residues in the CDR3. From germline, CDR1 is KGHSH and CDR2 LQKENI. Germline trimming cut 3 bases from V and 4 bases from J; bases unmatched to any gene: 8. CDR3 sequence (DNA): TGTGCCAGCTCACCCCTCGGACTAGCGGGAGTGATCACCGGGGAGCTGTTTTTT. This gives the protein CASSPLGLAGVITGELFF.

The rearrangement uses TRBV2 and TRBJ2-7; 7 bases are shared with TRBD1. Germline-derived CDR1 and CDR2 are SNHLY and FYNNEI. V lost 4 bases and J lost 2; bases outside the gene matches: 2. This CDR3 contains 13 residues. The CDR3 loop is CASSVQGAYEQYV. CDR3 nucleotide sequence: TGTGCCAGCAGTGTGCAGGGGGCCTACGAGCAGTACGTC.

This chain links TRBV28 with TRBJ1-2, with TRBD1 as a possible D gene (6 bases). The CDR3 has 14 residues. Per the germline V gene, CDR1 is MDHEN and CDR2 is SYDVKM. Deletions cut 3 bases from V and 8 bases from J, with 16 bases between. The CDR3 is CASSLIQGILGYTF. The CDR3 DNA is TGTGCCAGCAGTTTGATACAGGGTATTCTAGGCTACACCTTC.

The chain combines TRBV12-3 or TRBV12-4 with TRBJ1-4; D is ambiguous. The ends were cut back, 5 bases at V and 4 bases at J, with 5 bases in the middle. The CDR3 is 12 amino acids. This CDR3 reads CASSPFNEKLFF. CDR3 coding DNA: TGTGCCAGCAGTCCCTTTAATGAAAAACTGTTTTTT.

V is TRBV28 and J is TRBJ2-7; maybe TRBD2 (5 bases). V was pared by 5 bases and J by 0 bases, with 8 bases between. CDR1 and CDR2 from the germline V gene are MDHEN and SYDVKM. The CDR3 consists of 13 residues. DNA for the CDR3: TGTGCCAGCAGTCGGGATGTCTCCTACGAGCAGTACGTC. Translating gives CASSRDVSYEQYV.

The V gene is TRBV6-5, the J gene TRBJ1-1; no firm D call. With 7 bases removed from V and 4 bases from J, the gap between germline ends came to 13 bases. This CDR3 contains 13 residues. Germline V gene lookup returns CDR1 MNHEY and CDR2 SVGAGI. The CDR3 nucleotides are TGTGCCAGCATCAAATCGACACTCACTGAAGCTTTCTTT. It is translated as CASIKSTLTEAFF.

The rearrangement links TRBV2 to TRBJ1-1; 9 bases align to TRBD1. Germline V gene sequence: CDR1 SNHLY, CDR2 FYNNEI. This CDR3 region has 14 residues. After removal of 7 bases from V and 8 bases from J, the junction contained 11 bases not matched to a gene. The CDR3 is CASIPQTGGGEAFF. The DNA for the CDR3 is TGTGCCAGCATCCCGCAGACAGGGGGAGGCGAAGCTTTCTTT. Full variable domain (missing parts from reference TRBV2 and TRBJ1-1): EPEVTQTPSHQVTQMGQEVILRCVPISNHLYFYWYRQILGQKVEFLVSFYNNEISEKSEIFDDQFSVERPDGSNFTLKIRSTKLEDSAMYFCASIPQTGGGEAFFGQGTRLTVV.

A few counts support this clone. The genes are TRBV11-2 and TRBJ2-5, with a tentative D call TRBD1 (6 bases). Trimming left V 1 base short and J 5 bases short, with 14 bases between. The CDR3 spans 15 residues. Germline V gene lookup returns CDR1 SGHAT and CDR2 FQNNGV. The CDR3 loop reads CASSLGGLAWETQYF. The CDR3 bases are TGTGCCAGCAGCTTAGGGGGGCTAGCCTGGGAGACCCAGTACTTC.

On this clone: Other DNA sequences in this sample translate to the same CDR3. The rearrangement joins TRBV11-2 to TRBJ1-1, with D uncertain. The CDR3 is made up of 13 amino acids. Germline CDR1 is SGHAT and CDR2 is FQNNGV. V shed 0 bases and J shed 3 bases, with 5 bases lying between them. The CDR3 loop reads CASSLDRDTEAFF. CDR3 in DNA: TGTGCCAGCAGCTTAGACCGGGACACTGAAGCTTTCTTT.

This chain uses TRBV28 with TRBJ2-1, with 11 bases lining up with TRBD2. The CDR3 runs 17 residues. The V gene's germline CDR1 is MDHEN and CDR2 SYDVKM. J gave up 8 bases and V 0 bases, and 9 bases lay outside the gene matches. The CDR3 is CASSLWSVSGRAYEQFF. CDR3 bases: TGTGCCAGCAGTTTATGGTCGGTTAGCGGGAGGGCCTATGAGCAGTTCTTC.

This clone has a single count. The chain employs TRBV5-1 and TRBJ2-5; 8 bases are shared with TRBD2. V was pared by 4 bases and J by 5 bases, with 10 bases of the junction left unmatched. Germline CDR1 and CDR2: SGHRS and YFSETQ. This CDR3 comprises 15 residues. The CDR3: CASSPIGRDGETQYF. Written as DNA, the CDR3 is TGCGCCAGCAGCCCCATCGGGAGGGATGGGGAGACCCAGTACTTC.

CDR3 amino acids: CASSSSSGGQETQYF. The CDR3 DNA is TGTGCCAGCAGCTCTTCAAGCGGGGGACAAGAGACCCAGTACTTC. This chain links TRBV5-4 with TRBJ2-5; 8 bases map to TRBD2. The CDR3 consists of 15 residues. Germline CDR1 SGHNT, CDR2 YYREEE (reference sequence). Trimming removed 3 bases from V and 2 bases from J; junction bases left unmatched: 6.

In its sample, this clone was seen once. The chain joins TRBV19 to TRBJ2-7; 7 bases fit TRBD1. The germline V gene encodes CDR1 LNHDA and CDR2 SQIVND (reference sequence). V lost 4 bases, J lost 0 bases, and 0 bases stayed unmatched. The CDR3 length is 13 residues. The CDR3: CASSRQGSYEQYF. DNA of the CDR3: TGTGCCAGTAGTAGACAGGGCTCCTACGAGCAGTACTTC.

The chain recombines TRBV12-2 with TRBJ2-1; TRBD1 was called by the table and not checked on the DNA. TRBV12-2 counts as a pseudogene. The CDR3 loop spans 15 amino acids. CDR3 sequence (DNA): TGTGCAAGTCGCTTATTAAGGGTAGGGGGCAATGAGCAGTTCTTC. This codes for CASRLLRVGGNEQFF.

This chain links TRBV6-5 with TRBJ2-1; D possibly corresponds to TRBD2 (5 bases). Germline values: CDR1 MNHEY, CDR2 SVGAGI. The CDR3 has 14 residues. The V and J ends lost 7 bases and 7 bases respectively, with 17 bases between them. The CDR3: CASTSDFLVNEQFF. The CDR3 DNA sequence: TGTGCCAGCACCTCGGACTTCCTCGTGAATGAGCAGTTCTTC.

The J gene is TRBJ2-1, the V gene TRBV5-1; 8 bases agree with TRBD1. The length of the CDR3 is 16 residues. The germline V gene encodes CDR1 SGHRS and CDR2 YFSETQ. V dropped 3 bases and J dropped 8; count of bases not matched to a gene: 13. The CDR3, as DNA: TGCGCCAGCAGCTACTGGGGGCAGGGGGCGAAGTATGAGCAGTTCTTC. Its translation is CASSYWGQGAKYEQFF.

In DNA, the CDR3 is TGTGCCAGCAGTTTAGACCGGGGAGATCAAGAGACCCAGTACTTC. It encodes CASSLDRGDQETQYF. V is TRBV28 and J is TRBJ2-5; D perhaps matches TRBD2 (5 bases). CDR1 and CDR2 from the germline V gene are MDHEN and SYDVKM. V was shortened by 2 bases and J by 2 bases, with 12 bases between the two germline ends. This CDR3 has 15 amino acids.

J is TRBJ1-5 and V is TRBV29-1, with TRBD1 matching over 7 bases. Trimming cost V 5 bases and J 4 bases; bases outside gene matches: 8. The CDR3 loop spans 14 amino acids. CDR1 is SQVTM, CDR2 ANQGSEA, per germline. CDR3 sequence: CSVTGDRGNQPQHF. For the CDR3, the DNA is TGCAGCGTTACAGGGGACAGAGGGAATCAGCCCCAGCATTTT.

CDR3 region: CAIRVGGGADTQYF. CDR3 DNA sequence: TGTGCCATCAGAGTTGGCGGGGGGGCAGATACGCAGTATTTT. This chain joins TRBV10-3 and TRBJ2-3; 9 nucleotides agree with TRBD2. The trim removed 6 bases at V and 4 bases at J, leaving 5 bases unmatched. CDR3 size: 14 residues. Germline V lookup: CDR1 ENHRY, CDR2 SYGVKD.

This chain joins TRBV7-3 and TRBJ2-6, with D uncertain. Germline CDR1 and CDR2: SGHTA and FQGTGA. CDR3 length: 15 residues. V was pared by 3 bases and J by 0 bases, with 6 bases between. In nucleotides, the CDR3 is TGTGCCAGCAGCTTTTCTATCTCTGGGGCCAACGTCCTGACTTTC. Amino acids: CASSFSISGANVLTF. The whole variable domain, filled in from reference TRBV7-3 and TRBJ2-6, reads GAGVSQTPSNKVTEKGKYVELRCDPISGHTALYWYRQSLGQGPEFLIYFQGTGAADDSGLPNDRFFAVRPEGSVSTLKIQRTERGDSAVYLCASSFSISGANVLTFGAGSRLTVL.

The chain carries TRBV15 and TRBJ2-1; weak D call: TRBD2 (5 bases). CDR1 LNHNV and CDR2 YYDKDF come from the germline V gene (reference sequence). This CDR3 is built from 14 residues. Trimming pared 0 bases from V and 9 bases from J, leaving 12 bases between. The DNA of the CDR3 is TGTGCCACCAGCAGAGATCCCTCGGGGAGTGAGCAGTTCTTC. This codes for CATSRDPSGSEQFF.

The chain links TRBV10-3 to TRBJ2-3, with 10 bases matching TRBD2. Germline-derived CDR1 and CDR2 are ENHRY and SYGVKD. Trimming took 5 bases from V and 1 from J; bases not matched to a gene: 3. This CDR3 is built from 15 residues. DNA for the CDR3: TGTGCCATCAGTCGGGGGACTAGCGGCACAGATACGCAGTATTTT. Residues: CAISRGTSGTDTQYF.

The chain uses TRBV28 and TRBJ2-1; weak D call: TRBD2 (5 bases). V shed 0 bases and J shed 14 bases, with 20 bases lying between them. Germline V gives CDR1 MDHEN, CDR2 SYDVKM. This CDR3 is 15 amino acids long. CDR3 DNA sequence: TGTGCCAGCAGTTTATGGTCCCAAGAGGGCCTTAATAAGTTCTTC. Its translation is CASSLWSQEGLNKFF.

This rearrangement joins TRBV19 to TRBJ2-7; TRBD2 aligns across 8 bases. J lost 5 bases, V lost 7 bases, and 1 base had no gene match. The CDR3 runs 11 residues. Germline V gene data show CDR1 as LNHDA and CDR2 as SQIVND (reference sequence). In DNA, the CDR3 is TGTGCCAGTACCGGGGGGGACGAGCAGTACTTC. Protein sequence: CASTGGDEQYF.